This TCR beta chain stems from a study of T cell changes during pregnancy in multiple sclerosis (dated by TCRdb to the late 2010s). Study-wide context: The study examined how the T cell repertoire changed over the course of pregnancy in women with multiple sclerosis.

The library was obtained by the immunoSEQ multiplex PCR assay. Held by TCRdb, this immuneACCESS table contains in-frame sequences only and omits some clones. Under half of the omission traces to an unresolved V gene where checked; the cause of the rest is unknown. Present in this sample are about 36,000 clones, around 92% of which were seen just once. 0.4% to 0.5% of the sample rests with the top ten. Details on this clone: Its binding antigen is unknown. No base qualities exist here, and no much larger clone lies one base off it.

Germline trimming amounts to 5 bases on V and 1 base on J, with 13 as the count of junction bases outside the gene matches. In the germline V gene, CDR1 corresponds to SGHAT and CDR2 to FQNNGV. Inclusive of the bounding cysteine and phenylalanine, the CDR3 is 18 residues long. Only the CDR3 region is kept as DNA, spanning 54 bases read in frame from base 1. The sequence is built from TRBV11-2 and TRBJ1-1; 10 bases in the junction line up with TRBD1. The TCR sequence derives from a female donor with multiple sclerosis, enrolled in a pregnancy study. Sequenced material: CD4+ T cells from peripheral blood mononuclear cells, taken after pregnancy. The CDR3 loop reads CASSPTAPGQGTNTEAFF. The base sequence is TGTGCCAGCAGCCCGACTGCGCCGGGACAGGGGACGAACACTGAAGCTTTCTTT.